Listed here are 3 T cell receptor beta chains from one sample, sequenced in a study of blood T cell repertoires in COVID-19. Here immunoSEQ multiplex PCR was the method, and the copy in TCRdb shows in-frame clones only, minus some. The sample records 150,000 to 200,000 clones, 80% to 85% being singletons. Sequenced: peripheral blood. The receptors were gathered from a human donor with acute or convalescent COVID-19. The donor label of this sample is uncertain.

The V call is TRBV11-3, the J call TRBJ2-3, with D perhaps matching TRBD2 (5 bases). The CDR3 has 14 residues. V dropped 3 bases and J dropped 0 bases, with 7 bases sitting between them. From germline, CDR1 is SGHNT and CDR2 YENEEA. The DNA for the CDR3 is TGTGCCAGCAGCTTTGGCGGGAGCACAGATACGCAGTATTTT. Amino acids: CASSFGGSTDTQYF.

This chain links TRBV3-1 (or the pseudogene TRBV3-2) with TRBJ1-2; D may be TRBD1 (5 bases). V lost 0 bases and J 4 bases, leaving 12 bases between the germline ends. Germline assignment: CDR1 LGHDT and CDR2 YNNKEL (reference sequence). The CDR3 contains 15 residues. The CDR3 nucleotides are TGTGCCAGCAGCCAAGACTTAGGAGGGGCCTATGGCTACACCTTC. Translation gives CASSQDLGGAYGYTF.

This chain links TRBV7-3 with TRBJ2-1; 12 nucleotides align to TRBD2. V was clipped by 4 bases and J by 4 bases; unmatched bases: 2. There are 15 residues in the CDR3. The germline gives CDR1 SGHTA, CDR2 FQGTGA. CDR3 region: CASSSGTSGYNEQFF. CDR3 DNA: TGTGCCAGCAGCTCCGGGACTAGCGGGTACAATGAGCAGTTCTTC.